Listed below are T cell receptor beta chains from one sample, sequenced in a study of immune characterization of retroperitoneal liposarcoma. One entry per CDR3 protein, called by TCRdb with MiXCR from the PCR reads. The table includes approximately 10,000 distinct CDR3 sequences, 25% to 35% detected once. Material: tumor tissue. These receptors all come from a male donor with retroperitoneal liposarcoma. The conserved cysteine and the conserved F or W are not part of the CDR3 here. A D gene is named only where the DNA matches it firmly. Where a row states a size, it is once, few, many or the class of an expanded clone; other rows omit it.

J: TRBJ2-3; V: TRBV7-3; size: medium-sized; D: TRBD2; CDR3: ASSKVAGGPSTDTQY
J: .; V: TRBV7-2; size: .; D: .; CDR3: ASSGRRNEQF
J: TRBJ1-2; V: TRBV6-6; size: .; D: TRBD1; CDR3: ASSYTRTGGGYGYT
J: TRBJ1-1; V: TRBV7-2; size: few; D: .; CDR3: ASSLLGGNTEAF
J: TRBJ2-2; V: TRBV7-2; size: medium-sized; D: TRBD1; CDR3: ASIHPTGGAGELF
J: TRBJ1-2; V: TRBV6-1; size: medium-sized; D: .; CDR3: ASSPSLLAGPYGYT
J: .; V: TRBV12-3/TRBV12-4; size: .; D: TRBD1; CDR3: ASSLPDRLENQF
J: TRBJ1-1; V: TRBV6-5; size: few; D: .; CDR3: ASSYGEGWNTEAF
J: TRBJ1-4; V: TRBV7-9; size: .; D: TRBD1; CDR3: AVNPGTGDEKLF
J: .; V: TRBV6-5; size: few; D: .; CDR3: ASSYSRGTEQY
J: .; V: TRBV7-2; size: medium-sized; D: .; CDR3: ASSLVVWEAGSYNEQY
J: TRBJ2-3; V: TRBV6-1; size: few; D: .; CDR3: ASSEYRLNTDTQY
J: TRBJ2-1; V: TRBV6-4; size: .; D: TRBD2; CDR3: ASSEREEYNEQF
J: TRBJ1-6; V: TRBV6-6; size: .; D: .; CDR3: ASSYGDSPLH
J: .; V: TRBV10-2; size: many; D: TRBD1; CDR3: ATTTRQGAYEQY
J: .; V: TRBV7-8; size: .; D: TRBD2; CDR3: ASSHRASGIYNEQF
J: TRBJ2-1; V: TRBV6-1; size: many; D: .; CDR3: ASQRPPYEQF
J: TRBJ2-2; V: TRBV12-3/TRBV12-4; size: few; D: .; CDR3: ATVDPANTGELF
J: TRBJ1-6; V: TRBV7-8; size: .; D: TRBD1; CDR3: ASSGQGARGSPLH
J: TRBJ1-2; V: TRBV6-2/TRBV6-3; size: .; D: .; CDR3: ATDINRGNGYT
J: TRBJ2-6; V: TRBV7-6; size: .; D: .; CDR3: ASSPVIQGSGANVLT
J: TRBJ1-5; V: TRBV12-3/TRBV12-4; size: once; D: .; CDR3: ASSLFGISNQPQH
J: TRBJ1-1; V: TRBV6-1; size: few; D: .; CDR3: ASRDGWNTEAF
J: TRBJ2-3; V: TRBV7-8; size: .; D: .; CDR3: ASGLSTDTQY
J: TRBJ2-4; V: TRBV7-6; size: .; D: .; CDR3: ASSLGDGYNEQY
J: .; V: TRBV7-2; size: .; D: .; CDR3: ASSLAPTSYEQF
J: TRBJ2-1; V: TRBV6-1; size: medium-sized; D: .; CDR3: VAGAGERGNEQF
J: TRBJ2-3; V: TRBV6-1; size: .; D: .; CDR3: ASSLGSPDTQY
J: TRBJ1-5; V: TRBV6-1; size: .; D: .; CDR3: ASTAWVNQPQH
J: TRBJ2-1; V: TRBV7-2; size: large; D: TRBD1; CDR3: ASSSRQGSHEQF
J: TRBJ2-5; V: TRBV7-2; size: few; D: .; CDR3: ASSSGGSPIGETQY
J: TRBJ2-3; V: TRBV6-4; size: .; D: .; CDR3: ASSDRGDTDTQY
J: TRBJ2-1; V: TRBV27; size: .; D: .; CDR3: ASSLYVAGSNNEQF
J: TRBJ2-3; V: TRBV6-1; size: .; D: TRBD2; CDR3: ASSGTSGGADTQY
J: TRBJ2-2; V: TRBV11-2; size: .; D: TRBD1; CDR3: ASKHRGQPSNTGELF
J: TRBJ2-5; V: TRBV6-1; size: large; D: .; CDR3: ASSLDGGALSQETQY
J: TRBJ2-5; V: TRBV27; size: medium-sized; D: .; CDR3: ASSGQTQY
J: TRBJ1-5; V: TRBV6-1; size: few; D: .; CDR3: ASSENRSLYQPQH
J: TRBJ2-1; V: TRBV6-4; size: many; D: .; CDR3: ASSDSEGLGNEQF
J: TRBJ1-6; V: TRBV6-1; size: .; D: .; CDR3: ASSGGSSYNSPLH
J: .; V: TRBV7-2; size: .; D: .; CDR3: ASSITGVSYEQY
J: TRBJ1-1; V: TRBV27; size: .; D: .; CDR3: ASSLSSGMNTEAF
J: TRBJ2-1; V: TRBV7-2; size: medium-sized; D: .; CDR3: ASSIKAVSLQETQF
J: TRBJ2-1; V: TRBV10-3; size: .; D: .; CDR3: AISGWGYNEQF
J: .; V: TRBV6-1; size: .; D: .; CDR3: ASSRESQNYEQY
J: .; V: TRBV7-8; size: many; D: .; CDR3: ASSLALGSYNEQY